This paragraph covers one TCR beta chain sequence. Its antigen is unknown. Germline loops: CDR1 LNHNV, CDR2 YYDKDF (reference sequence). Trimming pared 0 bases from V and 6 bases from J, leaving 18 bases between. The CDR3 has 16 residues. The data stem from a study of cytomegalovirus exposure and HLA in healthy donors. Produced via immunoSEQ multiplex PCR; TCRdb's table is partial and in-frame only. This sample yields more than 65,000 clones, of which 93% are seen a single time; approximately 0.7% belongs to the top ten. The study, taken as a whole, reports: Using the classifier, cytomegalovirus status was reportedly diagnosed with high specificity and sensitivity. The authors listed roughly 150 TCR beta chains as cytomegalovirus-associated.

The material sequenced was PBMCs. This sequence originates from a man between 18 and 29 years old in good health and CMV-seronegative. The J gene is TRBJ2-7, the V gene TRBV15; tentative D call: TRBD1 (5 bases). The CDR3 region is CATSRDKSRSGFEQYF. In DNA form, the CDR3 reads TGTGCCACCAGCAGAGATAAGTCGCGGTCAGGGTTCGAGCAGTACTTC. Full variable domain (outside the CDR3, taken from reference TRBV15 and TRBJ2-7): DAMVIQNPRYQVTQFGKPVTLSCSQTLNHNVMYWYQQKSSQAPKLLFHYYDKDFNNEADTPDNFQSRRPNTSFCFLDIRSPGLGDTAMYLCATSRDKSRSGFEQYFGPGTRLTVT.